This T cell receptor beta chain was retrieved from a study of OX40 agonist ivuxolimab in advanced cancers. Study-level background: Clinicians treated patients with ivuxolimab, an agonistic anti-OX40 (CD134) antibody.

Broader study findings: Circulating CD4+ and CD8+ T cells showed clonal expansion by week 6 at 0.1 to 3.0 mg/kg.

To note about this clone: Its antigen is undetermined.

Libraries were prepared by immunoSEQ multiplex PCR; TCRdb keeps only in-frame clonotypes and omits some of them. The profile shows some 28,000 clones, approximately 81% of them singletons. The CDR3 runs to 18 residues. Germline V gene data show CDR1 as MNHNS and CDR2 as SASEGT. The germline V and J ends were trimmed by 0 bases and 0 bases, with 15 bases remaining between them. The chain joins TRBV6-1 to TRBJ1-5, with D perhaps matching TRBD1 (5 bases). The sample here was CD4+ or CD8+ T cells sorted from blood, taken in a trial of the OX40 agonist ivuxolimab. The receptor comes from an adult with an advanced solid tumor such as melanoma, head and neck, liver or kidney cancer. As DNA, the CDR3 is TGTGCCAGCAGTGAAGCTCACAGGAGACCTTATAGCAATCAGCCCCAGCATTTT. This translates into CASSEAHRRPYSNQPQHF.